One and the same sample provided the 7 T cell receptor beta chains below, sequenced in a study of blood T cell repertoires in COVID-19. Produced via immunoSEQ multiplex PCR; TCRdb's table is partial and in-frame only. The top ten hold over 1.1% of the sample, which has hundreds of thousands of clones, 75% to 90% seen once. The sequenced sample consisted of peripheral blood. Receptor source: a woman aged 25 to 39 with active or convalescent COVID-19.

This clone was seen a single time. The chain uses TRBV30 and TRBJ1-1, with 7 nucleotides matching TRBD1. Trimming cost V 0 bases and J 7 bases; bases outside gene matches: 2. Germline V CDR1 and CDR2: GTSNPN, SVGIG (reference sequence). The CDR3 has 12 residues. CDR3 region: CAWSVQGYEAFF. The CDR3 bases are TGTGCCTGGAGTGTACAGGGGTATGAAGCTTTCTTT.

The chain is built from TRBV5-1 and TRBJ2-1; 9 nucleotides match TRBD2. CDR3 size: 18 residues. V lost 3 bases and J lost 0; bases outside the gene matches: 10. CDR1 and CDR2 (germline): SGHRS, YFSETQ. CDR3 loop: CASSWGGGSGSSYNEQFF. DNA for the CDR3: TGCGCCAGCAGCTGGGGGGGTGGTAGCGGGAGCTCCTACAATGAGCAGTTCTTC.

V usage is TRBV3-1 (or the pseudogene TRBV3-2) and J usage is TRBJ1-1; 7 nucleotides agree with TRBD1. The CDR3 runs 14 residues. The J segment lost 1 base and the V segment lost 3 bases, leaving 2 bases of the junction unmatched. Germline assignment: CDR1 LGHDT and CDR2 YNNKEL (reference sequence). The CDR3 region is CASSHGDRNTEAFF. CDR3 nucleotides: TGTGCCAGCAGCCACGGGGACAGGAACACTGAAGCTTTCTTT.

Here the CDR3 reads CATSIGYGREYYEQFF. CDR3 sequence (DNA): TGTGCCACCAGCATTGGGTACGGGAGGGAGTATTATGAGCAGTTCTTC. The J gene is TRBJ2-1, the V gene TRBV15; 8 bases agree with TRBD2. Germline lookup yields CDR1 LNHNV and CDR2 YYDKDF (reference sequence). The V segment lost 4 bases and the J segment 8 bases; nucleotides outside the gene matches: 13. The CDR3 runs to 16 residues.

This clone was detected a few times. This rearrangement joins TRBV2 to TRBJ1-1; tentatively, D is TRBD1 (5 bases). Trimming stripped 11 bases from V and 5 bases from J, with 18 bases between. The CDR3 is made up of 13 amino acids. Looked up from germline, CDR1 is SNHLY and CDR2 is FYNNEI. As DNA, the CDR3 is TGTGCCTCAGCCGTGGGGCACGGGACTGAAGCTTTCTTT. This encodes CASAVGHGTEAFF.

This clone showed up just once. The genes are TRBV19 and TRBJ2-1; 11 bases align to TRBD2. V lost 3 bases, J lost 2 bases, and 3 bases stayed unmatched. CDR1 is LNHDA and CDR2 is SQIVND in the germline V gene (reference sequence). The CDR3 is 16 amino acids. In nucleotides, the CDR3 is TGTGCCAGTAGTATCACACTAGCGGGGGCCTACAATGAGCAGTTCTTC. Translation gives CASSITLAGAYNEQFF.

This clone was counted at least ten times. V gene TRBV10-2 combines with J gene TRBJ2-7; 7 positions agree with TRBD1. Germline CDR1 and CDR2: WSHSY and SAAADI. Germline trimming cut 7 bases from V and 3 bases from J; bases unmatched to any gene: 3. This CDR3 has 12 amino acids. CDR3 sequence reads: CASMQGVYEQYF. CDR3 DNA: TGCGCCAGCATGCAGGGGGTCTACGAGCAGTACTTC.